Listed below are T cell receptor beta chains from one sample, sequenced in a study of CD8+CD57+ T cells in acquired aplastic anemia. TCRdb ran MiXCR on the reads and lists one entry per CDR3 protein. The table includes about 71,000 distinct CDR3 sequences, roughly half detected once. Material for sequencing was sorted CD4+, CD8+, or CD8+CD57+ T cells (not recorded which) from PBMCs. The receptors shown here come from a human donor in good health, serving as a control. CDR3s include the opening cysteine and the closing phenylalanine or tryptophan. The D gene is left open where the match is weak. Clone size is not always given. Where it is, it says once, few, many or a class for expanded clones.

TRBJ2-7	once	TRBV7-3	.	TGTGCCAGCAGCTTGTTTCAGGAAGCCGAGCAGTACTTC	CASSLFQEAEQYF
TRBJ2-7	many	TRBV3-1	TRBD2	TGTGCCAGCAGCCAAGGCTATAGCGGGAGGATGTACGAGCAGTACTTC	CASSQGYSGRMYEQYF
TRBJ1-5	.	TRBV24-1	.	TGTGCCACCAGTGATTCGTGGGGTCCGGGACAGCCCCAGCATTTT	CATSDSWGPGQPQHF
TRBJ2-3	many	TRBV20-1	TRBD2	TGCAGTGCTAGAGATATCCTAGCGGGGGGAGAAGATACGCAGTATTTT	CSARDILAGGEDTQYF
TRBJ2-7	medium-sized	TRBV7-6	.	TGTGCCAGCAGCTTAGGGCCGGGGGCTGGCGAGCAGTACTTC	CASSLGPGAGEQYF
TRBJ1-1	many	TRBV19	.	TGTGCCAGTAGTATCGGGGTCCCGACTGGGGGGCCGGACACTGAAGCTTTCTTT	CASSIGVPTGGPDTEAFF
TRBJ1-2	many	TRBV6-1	.	TGTGCCAGCAGTGTATCGGACGGATCTGGAGGAGGCTACACCTTC	CASSVSDGSGGGYTF
TRBJ2-3	.	TRBV4-3	.	TGCGCCAGCAGCCAAGATCGTACAGATACGCAGTATTTT	CASSQDRTDTQYF
TRBJ2-7	many	TRBV12-3/TRBV12-4	.	TGTGCCAGCAGTCCCCGAGACAGGAGCACCTACGAGCAGTACTTC	CASSPRDRSTYEQYF
TRBJ2-5	.	TRBV7-6	.	TGTGCCAGCAGCACCTTACAAGGGACCCAGTACTTC	CASSTLQGTQYF
TRBJ2-7	.	TRBV12-3/TRBV12-4	TRBD2	TGTGCCAGCAGTGCTGGACTAGCCCCCTACTACGAGCAGTACTTC	CASSAGLAPYYEQYF
TRBJ1-3	many	TRBV5-1	TRBD1	TGCGCCAGCAGCGCGGACAGGGGGCCTGGAAACACCATATATTTT	CASSADRGPGNTIYF
TRBJ2-5	.	TRBV19	.	TGTGCCAGTAGTCGTTCGGAGGAGACCCAGTACTTC	CASSRSEETQYF
TRBJ2-5	.	TRBV19	.	TGTGCCAGTAGCAGGGCAGAGACCCAGTACTTC	CASSRAETQYF
TRBJ1-2	many	TRBV7-9	.	TGTGCCAGCAGCCCTAATCTGGGGGGGGCCCGGGATTCTATTAACTACACCTTC	CASSPNLGGARDSINYTF
TRBJ2-3	once	TRBV10-3	TRBD2	TGTGCCATCAGTACTAGCGGGGGGGCGACAGGGACAGATACGCAGTATTTT	CAISTSGGATGTDTQYF
TRBJ1-6	.	TRBV7-2	.	TGTGCCAGCAGCCTCCGACGGAATTCACCCCTCCACTTT	CASSLRRNSPLHF
TRBJ2-5	.	TRBV24-1	.	TGTGCCACCAGTGATTATATGACGGGCAGTCGGGAGACCCAGTACTTC	CATSDYMTGSRETQYF
TRBJ1-5	.	TRBV12-3/TRBV12-4	.	TGTGCCAGCAGTTTAAGTCAGGGGAATCAGCCCCAGCATTTT	CASSLSQGNQPQHF
TRBJ2-7	.	TRBV2	TRBD1	TGTGCCAGCGCCGCGGCGGGACAGGGGCCCTACGAGCAGTACTTC	CASAAAGQGPYEQYF
TRBJ1-4	many	TRBV20-1	.	TGCAGTGCTAGAGTCAAGGGAATGGCCATAGCTAATGAAAAACTGTTTTTT	CSARVKGMAIANEKLFF
TRBJ2-7	few	TRBV7-2	.	TGTGCCAGCAGCCTGTGGGGCTACGAGCAGTACTTC	CASSLWGYEQYF
TRBJ1-3	many	TRBV7-9	.	TGTGCCAGCAGCTATACAGGACCTCCTGGAAACACCATATATTTT	CASSYTGPPGNTIYF
TRBJ2-2	many	TRBV6-1	TRBD1	TGTGCCAGCAGTCTACACGGCGGACAGGGGCACACCGGGGAGCTGTTTTTT	CASSLHGGQGHTGELFF
TRBJ2-1	many	TRBV12-3/TRBV12-4	.	TGTGCCAGCAGTTTAGGCCTCAATGAGCAGTTCTTC	CASSLGLNEQFF
TRBJ1-2	.	TRBV2	.	TGTGCCAGCAGTGAAAGGAACAGTAACTATGGCTACACCTTC	CASSERNSNYGYTF
TRBJ1-1	many	TRBV19	.	TGTGCCAGTAGTATAGTCCCGGACCGGGACACTGAAGCTTTCTTT	CASSIVPDRDTEAFF
TRBJ2-1	.	TRBV10-3	.	TGTGCCATCCGCAGGGGCAATGAGCAGTTCTTC	CAIRRGNEQFF
TRBJ2-7	medium-sized	TRBV25-1	.	TGTGCCAGCAGTGGGGGGGGCAGGGGGATCAAAAACGAGCAGTACTTC	CASSGGGRGIKNEQYF
TRBJ2-3	once	TRBV29-1	TRBD2	TGCAGCGTTGAAGATCTTCATTTTCCCAGCGGGAGCGCAGATACGCAGTATTTT	CSVEDLHFPSGSADTQYF
TRBJ1-2	many	TRBV5-4	TRBD1	TGTGCCAGCAGCTTGGTTGGACAAACGGGGACAGCTACTTATGGCTACACCTTC	CASSLVGQTGTATYGYTF
TRBJ1-2	.	TRBV11-3	TRBD1	TGTGCCAGCAGTCCTACAGGGGTGGGGTATGGCTACACCTTC	CASSPTGVGYGYTF
TRBJ2-3	.	TRBV20-1	.	TGCAGTGCTCTCCCTGGTTTTAGCACAGATACGCAGTATTTT	CSALPGFSTDTQYF
TRBJ2-7	.	TRBV11-1	TRBD1	TGTGCCAGCAGCCCTCCCGGGACAGGGTCCTACGAGCAGTACTTC	CASSPPGTGSYEQYF
TRBJ2-7	.	TRBV10-3	TRBD1	TGTGCCATCAGTGCCACAGGGGGCGACGAGCAGTACTTC	CAISATGGDEQYF
TRBJ2-7	.	TRBV7-9	.	TGTGCCAGCAGCTTTGGAGATGACGAGCAGTACTTC	CASSFGDDEQYF
TRBJ1-1	.	TRBV20-1	.	TGCAGTGCTACACCGACAGGATGGAACACTGAAGCTTTCTTT	CSATPTGWNTEAFF
TRBJ2-1	many	TRBV5-4	.	TGTGCCAGCAGCTCAGACCTAGGGAGCGCATGGTACAATGAGCAGTTCTTC	CASSSDLGSAWYNEQFF
TRBJ2-1	.	TRBV7-2	.	TGTGCCAGCAGCTTAGACCATAATGAGCAGTTCTTC	CASSLDHNEQFF
TRBJ2-3	many	TRBV5-1	TRBD1	TGCGCCAGCAGCTGGCGCGACAGGGCATACACAGATACGCAGTATTTT	CASSWRDRAYTDTQYF
TRBJ1-2	.	TRBV20-1	.	TGCAGTGCCGGGACGGCCGACTATGGCTACACCTTC	CSAGTADYGYTF
TRBJ2-5	.	TRBV20-1	.	TGCAGTGCTTCAACGGGACATTTGGAGACCCAGTACTTC	CSASTGHLETQYF
TRBJ2-7	many	TRBV30	.	TGTGCCTGGAGTGTGGGGGGAAAGCAGTACTTC	CAWSVGGKQYF
TRBJ2-7	.	TRBV15	TRBD1	TGTGCCACCAGCAGTGGGACAGGGTACCTCTACGAGCAGTACTTC	CATSSGTGYLYEQYF
TRBJ1-2	once	TRBV27	TRBD1	TGTGCCAGCAGTTCCGGGACAGGGTTTTATGGCTACACCTTC	CASSSGTGFYGYTF
TRBJ1-1	.	TRBV7-2	.	TGTGCCAGCAGGTTAGACCCATTGAACACTGAAGCTTTCTTT	CASRLDPLNTEAFF
TRBJ2-1	many	TRBV7-9	.	TGTGCCAGCAGCCTACCGTCCAAGGGTTTGGTGCAGTTCTTC	CASSLPSKGLVQFF
TRBJ1-2	medium-sized	TRBV29-1	TRBD1	TGCAGCGTCGGAGATGACAGGGGGCGCGGCTACACCTTC	CSVGDDRGRGYTF
TRBJ1-1	.	TRBV29-1	.	TGCAGCGTTGAAACAGGGACGAACACTGAAGCTTTCTTT	CSVETGTNTEAFF
TRBJ2-5	.	TRBV2	.	TGTGCCAGCACGCTCATCGCAAGATACTTC	CASTLIARYF
TRBJ1-1	many	TRBV15	TRBD1	TGTGCCACCAGCAGAGGGCTCACAGGGGGCAGGACTGAAGCTTTCTTT	CATSRGLTGGRTEAFF
TRBJ2-3	.	TRBV24-1	.	TGTGCCACCAGTGAGCCCGGATCAACAGATACGCAGTATTTT	CATSEPGSTDTQYF
TRBJ2-7	.	TRBV29-1	.	TGCAGCGTTGTGGGGGGCGCAGAGTACGAGCAGTACTTC	CSVVGGAEYEQYF
TRBJ1-6	.	TRBV13	TRBD1	TGTGCCAGCAGTCCGGGACAGGGGAAAACCCTCCACTTT	CASSPGQGKTLHF
TRBJ2-2	many	TRBV9	.	TGTGCCAGCAGCGGGACTCCTAACACCGGGGAGCTGTTTTTT	CASSGTPNTGELFF
TRBJ1-5	.	TRBV24-1	.	TGTGCCACCGGTAATCAGCCCCAGCATTTT	CATGNQPQHF
TRBJ1-6	.	TRBV2	.	TGTGCCAGCAGGACAGCTGGTAATTCACCCCTCCACTTT	CASRTAGNSPLHF
TRBJ2-7	few	TRBV4-1	TRBD1	TGCGCCAGCCGGCTAGCGGGGACAGGGGGCTACGAGCAGTACTTC	CASRLAGTGGYEQYF
TRBJ2-1	many	TRBV24-1	.	TGTGCCACCAGTGACGGGTGCAATGAGCAGTTCTTC	CATSDGCNEQFF